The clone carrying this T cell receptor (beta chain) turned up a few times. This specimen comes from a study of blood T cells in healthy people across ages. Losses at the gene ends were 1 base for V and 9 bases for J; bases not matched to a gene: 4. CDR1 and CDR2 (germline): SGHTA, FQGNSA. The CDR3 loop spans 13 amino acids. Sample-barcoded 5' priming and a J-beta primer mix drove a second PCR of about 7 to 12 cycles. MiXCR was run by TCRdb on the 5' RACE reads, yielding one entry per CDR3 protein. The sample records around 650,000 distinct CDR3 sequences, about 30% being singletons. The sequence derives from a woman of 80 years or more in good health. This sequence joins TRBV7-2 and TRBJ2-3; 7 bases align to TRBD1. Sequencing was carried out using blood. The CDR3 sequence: CASSLVHRGTQYF. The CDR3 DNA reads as TGTGCCAGCAGCTTAGTCCACAGGGGAACGCAGTATTTT.